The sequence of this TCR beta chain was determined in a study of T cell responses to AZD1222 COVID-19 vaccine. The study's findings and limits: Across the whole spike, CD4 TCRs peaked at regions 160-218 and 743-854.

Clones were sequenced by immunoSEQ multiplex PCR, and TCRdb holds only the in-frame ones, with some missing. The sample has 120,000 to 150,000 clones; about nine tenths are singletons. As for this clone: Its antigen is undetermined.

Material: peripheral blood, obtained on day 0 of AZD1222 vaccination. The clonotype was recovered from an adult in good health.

CDR3 in amino acids: CASSLTGGLRRGGGYTF. The CDR3 DNA reads TGTGCCAGCAGTCTGACAGGGGGCCTCAGACGAGGAGGTGGCTACACCTTC. This chain links TRBV6-6 with TRBJ1-2, with 10 bases identical to TRBD1. Germline V gene lookup returns CDR1 MNHNY and CDR2 SVGAGI (reference sequence). J lost 7 bases, V lost 5 bases, and 16 bases had no gene match. The CDR3 loop spans 17 amino acids.